The T cell receptor (beta chain) under discussion was sequenced for a study of blood T cells in healthy people across ages. For this clonotype: The germline gene is not matched at one end of the junction; a read error may be the cause.

Together with a sample-barcoded 5' primer, a J-beta primer mix was included in a second PCR lasting roughly 6 to 12 cycles. Unique molecular identifiers of 12 random nucleotides labeled each cDNA. Sequencing yielded, for each sample, at least 2.5 million paired-end reads carrying CDR3. TCRdb processed the 5' RACE reads anew with MiXCR; each CDR3 protein has one entry. The sample holds 700,000 to 800,000 distinct CDR3 sequences, more than 40% seen once. This CDR3 is built from 13 residues. This TCR derives from a woman aged 55-69 years in good health. Material: blood. The chain is built from TRBV12-3 or TRBV12-4 and TRBJ1-2, with D unclear. The CDR3 nucleotides are TGTGCCAGCAGTGTAGCGAGGAACTATGGCTACACCTTC. This codes for CASSVARNYGYTF.